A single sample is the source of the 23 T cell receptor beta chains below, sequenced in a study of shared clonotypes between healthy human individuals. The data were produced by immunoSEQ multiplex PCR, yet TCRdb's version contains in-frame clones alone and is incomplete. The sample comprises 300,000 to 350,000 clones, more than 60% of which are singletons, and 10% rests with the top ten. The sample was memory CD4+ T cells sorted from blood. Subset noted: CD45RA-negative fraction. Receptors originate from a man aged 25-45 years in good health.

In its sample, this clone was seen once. This CDR3 reads CASSLGTGANTDTQYF. The CDR3 DNA follows: TGTGCCAGCAGCTTAGGGACAGGGGCGAACACAGATACGCAGTATTTT. The V gene is TRBV7-2, the J gene TRBJ2-3, with 9 bases aligning to TRBD1. The CDR3 spans 16 residues. Germline CDR1 SGHTA, CDR2 FQGNSA. Trimming at V came to 1 base and at J to 2 bases, leaving 4 bases not matched to a gene.

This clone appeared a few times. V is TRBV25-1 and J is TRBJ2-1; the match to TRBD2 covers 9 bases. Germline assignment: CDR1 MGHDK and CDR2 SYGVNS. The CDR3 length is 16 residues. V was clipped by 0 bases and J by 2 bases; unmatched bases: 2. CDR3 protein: CASSEYEREAYNEQFF. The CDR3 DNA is TGTGCCAGCAGTGAATACGAGCGGGAGGCCTACAATGAGCAGTTCTTC.

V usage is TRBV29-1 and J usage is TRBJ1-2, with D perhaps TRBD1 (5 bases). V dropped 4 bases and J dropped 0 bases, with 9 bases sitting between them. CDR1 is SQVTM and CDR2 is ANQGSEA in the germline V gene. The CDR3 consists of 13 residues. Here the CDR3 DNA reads TGCAGCGTTGTGACAGATGCTAACTATGGCTACACCTTC. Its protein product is CSVVTDANYGYTF.

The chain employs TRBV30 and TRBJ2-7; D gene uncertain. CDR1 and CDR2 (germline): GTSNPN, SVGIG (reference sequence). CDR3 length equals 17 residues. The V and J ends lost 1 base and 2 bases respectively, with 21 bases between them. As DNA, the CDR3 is TGTGCCTGGAGTGCCCTCCACCTACGGCGGTACACCTACGAGCAGTACTTC. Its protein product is CAWSALHLRRYTYEQYF.

For the CDR3, the DNA is TGTGCCAGCCGGGACACCTCTGGAAACACCATATATTTT. Translating gives CASRDTSGNTIYF. The chain uses TRBV2 and TRBJ1-3, with D possibly TRBD1 on 6 matching bases. The CDR3 contains 13 residues. V was clipped by 8 bases and J by 0 bases, with 8 bases between them. Per germline, CDR1 SNHLY and CDR2 FYNNEI.

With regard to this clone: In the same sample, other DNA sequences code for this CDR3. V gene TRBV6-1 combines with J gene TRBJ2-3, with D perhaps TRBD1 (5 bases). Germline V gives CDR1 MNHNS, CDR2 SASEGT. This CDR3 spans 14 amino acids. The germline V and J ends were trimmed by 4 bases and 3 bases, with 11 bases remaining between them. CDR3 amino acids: CASSGQGSTDTQYF. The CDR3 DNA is TGTGCCAGCAGTGGGCAGGGCTCGACAGATACGCAGTATTTT.

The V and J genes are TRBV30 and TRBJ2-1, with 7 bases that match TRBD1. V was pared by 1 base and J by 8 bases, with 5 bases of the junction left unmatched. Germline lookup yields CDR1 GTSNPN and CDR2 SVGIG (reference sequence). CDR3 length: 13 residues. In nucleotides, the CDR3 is TGTGCCTGGAGTGGGACAGGTGACGATGAGCAGTTCTTC. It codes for CAWSGTGDDEQFF.

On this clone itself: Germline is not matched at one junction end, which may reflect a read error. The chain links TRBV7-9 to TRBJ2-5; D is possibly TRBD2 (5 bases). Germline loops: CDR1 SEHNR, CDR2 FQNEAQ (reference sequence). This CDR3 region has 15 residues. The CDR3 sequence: CASSLGFDKGVGSDF. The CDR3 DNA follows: TGTGCCAGCAGCTTAGGGTTCGACAAGGGCGTTGGGAGTGACTTC.

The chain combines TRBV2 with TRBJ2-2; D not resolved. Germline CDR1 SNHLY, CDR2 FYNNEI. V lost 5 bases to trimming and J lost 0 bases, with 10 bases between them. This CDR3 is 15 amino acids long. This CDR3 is CASSWGRTNTGELFF. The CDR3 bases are TGTGCCAGCAGTTGGGGTAGAACGAACACCGGGGAGCTGTTTTTT.

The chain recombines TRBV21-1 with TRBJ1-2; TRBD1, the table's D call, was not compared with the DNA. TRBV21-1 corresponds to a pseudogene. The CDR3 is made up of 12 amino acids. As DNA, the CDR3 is TGTGCCAGCAGAGACAGAAACTATGGCTACACCTTC. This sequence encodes CASRDRNYGYTF.

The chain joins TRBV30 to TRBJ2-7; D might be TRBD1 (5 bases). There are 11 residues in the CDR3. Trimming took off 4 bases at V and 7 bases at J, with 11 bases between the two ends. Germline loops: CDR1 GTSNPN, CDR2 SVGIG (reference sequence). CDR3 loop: CAWTGSREQYF. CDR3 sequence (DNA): TGTGCCTGGACAGGGTCTAGGGAGCAGTACTTC.

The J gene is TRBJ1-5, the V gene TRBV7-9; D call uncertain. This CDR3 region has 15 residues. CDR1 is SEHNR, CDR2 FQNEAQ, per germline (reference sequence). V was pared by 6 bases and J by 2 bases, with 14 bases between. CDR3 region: CASSAEPTGNQPQHF. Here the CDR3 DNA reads TGTGCCAGCAGTGCGGAGCCCACTGGCAATCAGCCCCAGCATTTT. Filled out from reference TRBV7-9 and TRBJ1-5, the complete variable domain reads DTGVSQNPRHKITKRGQNVTFRCDPISEHNRLYWYRQTLGQGPEFLTYFQNEAQLEKSRLLSDRFSAERPKGSFSTLEIQRTEQGDSAMYLCASSAEPTGNQPQHFGDGTRLSIL.

The CDR3 sequence is CASSLGGEETQYF. The CDR3 nucleotides are TGTGCCAGCAGCTTGGGGGGGGAGGAGACCCAGTACTTC. The V and J genes are TRBV5-8 and TRBJ2-5, with D tentatively TRBD2 (6 bases). Germline V gene lookup returns CDR1 SGHTS and CDR2 YDEGEE. The length of the CDR3 is 13 residues. V dropped 0 bases and J dropped 5 bases, with 8 bases sitting between them.

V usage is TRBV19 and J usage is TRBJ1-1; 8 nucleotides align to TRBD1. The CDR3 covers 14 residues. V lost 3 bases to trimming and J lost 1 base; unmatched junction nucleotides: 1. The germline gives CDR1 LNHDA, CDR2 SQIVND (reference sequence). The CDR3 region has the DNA TGTGCCAGTAGTATTGGACAGGGGAACACTGAAGCTTTCTTT. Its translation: CASSIGQGNTEAFF.

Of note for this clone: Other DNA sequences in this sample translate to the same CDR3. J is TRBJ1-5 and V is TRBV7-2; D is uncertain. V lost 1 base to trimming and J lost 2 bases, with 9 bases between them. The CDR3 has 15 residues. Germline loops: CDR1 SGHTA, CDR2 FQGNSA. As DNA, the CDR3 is TGTGCCAGCAGCTTAGACGCTGGGGGCAATCAGCCCCAGCATTTT. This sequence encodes CASSLDAGGNQPQHF.

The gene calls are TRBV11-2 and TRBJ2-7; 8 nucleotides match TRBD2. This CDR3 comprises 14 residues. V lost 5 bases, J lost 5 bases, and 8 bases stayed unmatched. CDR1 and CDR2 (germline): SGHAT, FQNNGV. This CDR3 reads CASSPRLAFHEQYF. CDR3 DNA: TGTGCCAGCAGCCCTAGACTAGCGTTCCACGAGCAGTACTTC. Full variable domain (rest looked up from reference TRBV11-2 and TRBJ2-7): EAGVAQSPRYKIIEKRQSVAFWCNPISGHATLYWYQQILGQGPKLLIQFQNNGVVDDSQLPKDRFSAERLKGVDSTLKIQPAKLEDSAVYLCASSPRLAFHEQYFGPGTRLTVT.

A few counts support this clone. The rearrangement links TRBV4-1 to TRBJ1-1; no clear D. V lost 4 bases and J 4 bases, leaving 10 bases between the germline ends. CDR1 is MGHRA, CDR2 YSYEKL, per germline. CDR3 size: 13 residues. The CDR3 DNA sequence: TGCGCCAGCAGCCCTCCGTGGGGCACTGAAGCTTTCTTT. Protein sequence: CASSPPWGTEAFF.

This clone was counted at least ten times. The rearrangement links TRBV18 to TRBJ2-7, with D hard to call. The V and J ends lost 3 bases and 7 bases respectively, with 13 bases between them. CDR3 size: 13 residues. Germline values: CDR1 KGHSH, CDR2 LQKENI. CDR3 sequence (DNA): TGTGCCAGCTCACCGGGCAGATTGTGGGAGCAGTACTTC. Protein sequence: CASSPGRLWEQYF.

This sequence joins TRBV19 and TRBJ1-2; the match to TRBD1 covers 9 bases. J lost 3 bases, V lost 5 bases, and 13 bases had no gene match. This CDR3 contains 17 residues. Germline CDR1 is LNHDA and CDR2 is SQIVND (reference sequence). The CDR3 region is CASSHHATGGAYYGYTF. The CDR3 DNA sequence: TGTGCCAGTAGTCACCATGCGACAGGGGGGGCGTACTATGGCTACACCTTC.

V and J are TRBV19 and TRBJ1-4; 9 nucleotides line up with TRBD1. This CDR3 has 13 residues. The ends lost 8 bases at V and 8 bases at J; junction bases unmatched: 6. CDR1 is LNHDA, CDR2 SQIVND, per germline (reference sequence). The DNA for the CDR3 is TGTGCCAGTCGGGACAGGGTGAACGAAAAACTGTTTTTT. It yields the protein CASRDRVNEKLFF.

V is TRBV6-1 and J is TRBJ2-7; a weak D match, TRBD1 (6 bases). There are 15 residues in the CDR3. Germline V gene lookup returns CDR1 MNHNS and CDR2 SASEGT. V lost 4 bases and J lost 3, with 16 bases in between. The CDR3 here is CASSAGQKNLYEQYF. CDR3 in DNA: TGTGCCAGCAGTGCGGGACAAAAGAACCTCTACGAGCAGTACTTC.

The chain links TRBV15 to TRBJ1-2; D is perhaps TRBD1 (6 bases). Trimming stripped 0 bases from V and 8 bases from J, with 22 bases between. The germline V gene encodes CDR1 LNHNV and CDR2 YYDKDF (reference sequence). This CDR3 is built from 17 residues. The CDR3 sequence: CATSRDLAAGTLGGYTF. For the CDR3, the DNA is TGTGCCACCAGCAGAGATTTGGCTGCCGGGACACTTGGGGGCTACACCTTC.

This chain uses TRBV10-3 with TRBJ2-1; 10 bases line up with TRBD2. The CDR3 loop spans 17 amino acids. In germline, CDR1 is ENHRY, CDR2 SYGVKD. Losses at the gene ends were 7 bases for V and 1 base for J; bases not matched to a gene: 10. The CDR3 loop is CAITASGSLGSYNEQFF. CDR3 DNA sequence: TGTGCCATCACAGCTAGCGGGAGTCTAGGGTCCTACAATGAGCAGTTCTTC.